The sequence of this T cell receptor (beta chain) was determined in a study of monozygotic twins with cystic fibrosis. Details on this clone: Antigen unknown.

Study-wide points: No link emerged between shared CDR3 counts and age, concordance or severity. In 13 of 16 pairs, V gene usage was closest to the co-twin's.

Between the trimmed V and J ends, which lost 1 base and 4 bases, there was a span of 9 bases. Germline CDR1 is LGHNA and CDR2 is YSLEER. There are 14 residues in the CDR3. Using immunoSEQ multiplex PCR, the repertoire was profiled, and TCRdb retains in-frame clones only, with some absent. The repertoire holds about 14,000 clones, with approximately 92% as singletons. This chain connects TRBV4-3 to TRBJ2-3; D is ambiguous. The source is a girl aged 2 to 10 with cystic fibrosis. Sample: blood. CDR3 nucleotides: TGCGCCAGCAGCCAAGCTTTCCCGTCAGATACGCAGTATTTT. Translation gives CASSQAFPSDTQYF.